These 10 T cell receptor beta chains share one sample of origin, sequenced in a study of neurological immune-mediated disorders. TCRdb passed the 5' RACE reads through MiXCR, listing each CDR3 protein once. Among 20,000 to 30,000 distinct CDR3 sequences listed, less than 15% were seen once. Sequenced input: PBMCs. Receptor source: a woman aged 55-70 years with HTLV-1-associated myelopathy (HAM/TSP).

This chain connects TRBV3-1 to TRBJ1-2; no clear D gene. Germline assignment: CDR1 LGHDT and CDR2 YNNKEL (reference sequence). This CDR3 comprises 15 residues. With 1 base removed from V and 8 bases from J, the gap between germline ends came to 17 bases. The CDR3 DNA is TGTGCCAGCAGCCAAGTTGCAGGATACGGGCGCGGCTACACCTTC. Its translation: CASSQVAGYGRGYTF.

Judged by abundance, this clonotype is medium-sized. V and J are TRBV20-1 and TRBJ2-3; no firm D call. V was trimmed by 5 bases and J by 2 bases, leaving 11 bases between them. The CDR3 is 13 residues long. Germline-derived CDR1 and CDR2 are DFQATT and SNEGSKA (reference sequence). The CDR3 region has the DNA TGCAGTGCTCAACCGGCTCCCACAGATACGCAGTATTTT. Translated: CSAQPAPTDTQYF.

By its share, this clonotype is medium-sized. V gene TRBV29-1 combines with J gene TRBJ2-1, with TRBD2 identical over 7 bases. There are 11 residues in the CDR3. After removal of 8 bases from V and 7 bases from J, the junction contained 5 bases not matched to a gene. In germline, CDR1 is SQVTM, CDR2 ANQGSEA. The CDR3 DNA follows: TGCAGCACCCGGGGAGGGAATGAGCAGTTCTTC. Its translation is CSTRGGNEQFF.

This clonotype was detected many times. The V call is TRBV29-1, the J call TRBJ2-7; 10 positions match TRBD1. The V gene's germline CDR1 is SQVTM and CDR2 ANQGSEA. The V segment lost 4 bases and the J segment 2 bases; nucleotides outside the gene matches: 11. The CDR3 is made up of 16 amino acids. In DNA, the CDR3 is TGCAGCGTTGGACCGACGGGACAGGGGCTTACCTACGAGCAGTACTTC. It translates to CSVGPTGQGLTYEQYF.

This clonotype was observed many times. The chain couples TRBV7-2 to TRBJ2-7, with a possible D match to TRBD1 (6 bases). This CDR3 has 13 amino acids. The V gene lost 4 bases and the J gene lost 0 bases, with 7 bases spanning the gap. Germline V gene sequence: CDR1 SGHTA, CDR2 FQGNSA. The CDR3 spells CASSSDSSYEQYF. Here the CDR3 DNA reads TGTGCCAGCAGCTCGGACAGCTCCTACGAGCAGTACTTC.

The chain uses TRBV5-1 and TRBJ2-5; 9 bases line up with TRBD2. The CDR3 totals 16 residues. V lost 6 bases to trimming and J lost 1 base; unmatched junction nucleotides: 10. CDR1 is SGHRS and CDR2 is YFSETQ in the germline V gene. CDR3 in amino acids: CASNSRTSAFQETQYF. In DNA form, the CDR3 reads TGCGCCAGCAACTCCCGGACTAGCGCCTTCCAAGAGACCCAGTACTTC. Using reference TRBV5-1 and TRBJ2-5 for the parts outside the CDR3, the full variable domain is KAGVTQTPRYLIKTRGQQVTLSCSPISGHRSVSWYQQTPGQGLQFLFEYFSETQRNKGNFPGRFSGRQFSNSRSEMNVSTLELGDSALYLCASNSRTSAFQETQYFGPGTRLLVL.

This clonotype has more than one count but fewer than ten. The J gene is TRBJ2-1, the V gene TRBV20-1; TRBD2 aligns across 12 bases. V was clipped by 5 bases and J by 0 bases; unmatched bases: 5. The length of the CDR3 is 16 residues. CDR1 is DFQATT and CDR2 is SNEGSKA in the germline V gene (reference sequence). DNA for the CDR3: TGCAGTGCTCGGAGACTAGCGGGAGCCTCCTACAATGAGCAGTTCTTC. Translating gives CSARRLAGASYNEQFF.

This clonotype was seen ten or more times. The V gene is TRBV11-2, the J gene TRBJ1-1; D unclear. Germline V gene sequence: CDR1 SGHAT, CDR2 FQNNGV. The CDR3 runs to 15 residues. Between the trimmed V and J ends, which lost 7 bases and 6 bases, there was a span of 21 bases. CDR3 in DNA: TGTGCCAGCACCCCCCATATCAGCGCCGTGGCTGAAGCTTTCTTT. Encoded protein: CASTPHISAVAEAFF. Based on the CDR3 plus reference TRBV11-2 and TRBJ1-1, the full variable domain is EAGVAQSPRYKIIEKRQSVAFWCNPISGHATLYWYQQILGQGPKLLIQFQNNGVVDDSQLPKDRFSAERLKGVDSTLKIQPAKLEDSAVYLCASTPHISAVAEAFFGQGTRLTVV.

The chain has TRBV19 and TRBJ1-5; 10 nucleotides align to TRBD1. CDR3 length: 15 amino acids. The germline gives CDR1 LNHDA, CDR2 SQIVND (reference sequence). V shed 7 bases, J shed 7 bases, and the junction held 10 bases outside the gene matches. The CDR3 protein is CASNIPGQGKQPQHF. DNA for the CDR3: TGTGCCAGTAACATTCCGGGACAGGGGAAACAGCCCCAGCATTTT.

This clonotype has ten or more counts. This chain joins TRBV20-1 and TRBJ2-7; a possible D gene is TRBD2 (6 bases). Germline V gene sequence: CDR1 DFQATT, CDR2 SNEGSKA (reference sequence). The CDR3 contains 13 residues. The V gene lost 1 base and the J gene lost 0 bases, with 7 bases spanning the gap. DNA for the CDR3: TGCAGTGCTAGAGCTAGCGCCTCCTACGAGCAGTACTTC. It translates to CSARASASYEQYF.